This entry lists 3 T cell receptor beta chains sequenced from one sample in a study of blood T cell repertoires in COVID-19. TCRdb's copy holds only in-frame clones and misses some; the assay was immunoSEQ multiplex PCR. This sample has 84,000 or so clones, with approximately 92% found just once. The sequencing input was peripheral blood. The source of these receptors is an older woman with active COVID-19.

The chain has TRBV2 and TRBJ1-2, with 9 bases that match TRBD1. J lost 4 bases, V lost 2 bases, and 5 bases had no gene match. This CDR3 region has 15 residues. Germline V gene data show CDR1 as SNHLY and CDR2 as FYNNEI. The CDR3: CASSERGTGIYGYTF. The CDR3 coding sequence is TGTGCCAGCAGTGAACGTGGGACAGGGATCTATGGCTACACCTTC. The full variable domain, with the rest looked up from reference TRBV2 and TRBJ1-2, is EPEVTQTPSHQVTQMGQEVILRCVPISNHLYFYWYRQILGQKVEFLVSFYNNEISEKSEIFDDQFSVERPDGSNFTLKIRSTKLEDSAMYFCASSERGTGIYGYTFGSGTRLTVV.

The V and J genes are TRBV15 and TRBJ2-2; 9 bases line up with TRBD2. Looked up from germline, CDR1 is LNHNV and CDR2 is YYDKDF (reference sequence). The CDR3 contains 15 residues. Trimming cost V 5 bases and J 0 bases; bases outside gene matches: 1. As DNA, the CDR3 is TGTGCCACCAGCCTAGCGGGATCGAACACCGGGGAGCTGTTTTTT. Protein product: CATSLAGSNTGELFF.

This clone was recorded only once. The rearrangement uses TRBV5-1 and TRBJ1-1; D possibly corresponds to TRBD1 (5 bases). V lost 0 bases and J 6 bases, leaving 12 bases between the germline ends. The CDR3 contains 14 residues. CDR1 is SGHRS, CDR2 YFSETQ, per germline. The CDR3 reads CASSLARQSAEAFF. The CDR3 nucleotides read TGCGCCAGCAGCTTGGCCCGACAGAGCGCTGAAGCTTTCTTT.